This T cell receptor beta chain was obtained from a study of cytomegalovirus exposure and HLA in healthy donors. The study, taken as a whole, reports: Across donors, sequencing depth was assumed by presence/absence analyses to be roughly uniform.

This CDR3 comprises 14 residues. The V end lost 4 bases, the J end lost 6 bases, and 13 bases lay between the germline ends. Germline V gives CDR1 SGHTA, CDR2 FQGNSA. Whereas donors were nominally healthy upon sampling, unrecorded immune exposures were probable. The primer mix had 60 Vbeta and 13 Jbeta primers. Using immunoSEQ multiplex PCR, the repertoire was profiled, and TCRdb retains in-frame clones only, with some absent. The data hold about 110,000 clones, with around 73% observed a single time. As to this clone: Its specificity is not known.

The origin of this receptor is a man aged 40-55 years in good health and CMV-seronegative. Specimen: PBMCs. The chain links TRBV7-2 to TRBJ2-4; D remains ambiguous. CDR3 loop: CASSSQGGINIQYF. The CDR3 nucleotides are TGTGCCAGCAGCTCCCAAGGCGGAATAAACATTCAGTACTTC. The full variable domain, with the rest looked up from reference TRBV7-2 and TRBJ2-4, is GAGVSQSPSNKVTEKGKDVELRCDPISGHTALYWYRQSLGQGLEFLIYFQGNSAPDKSGLPSDRFSAERTGGSVSTLTIQRTQQEDSAVYLCASSSQGGINIQYFGAGTRLSVL.